This TCR beta chain was obtained from a study of control samples from healthy donors and cancer patients (dated by TCRdb to about 2020). Relative to germline, V is missing 5 bases and J is missing 5 bases, with 20 bases of the junction outside any gene match. The CDR3 holds 18 amino acids from the cysteine to the phenylalanine. The DNA shown is the 54-base CDR3, in frame from base 1. The germline V gene (reference sequence) supplies CDR1 SEHNR and CDR2 FQNEAQ. Details on this clone: Its target antigen remains unknown. Nothing much larger sits one base from this clone, and base qualities are not available.

The library was generated by the immunoSEQ multiplex PCR assay. TCRdb retrieved this table from immuneACCESS and kept in-frame rearrangements only. Not all clones are present; in checked studies, unresolved V genes account for under half, and no reason is known for the remainder. For this sample the table gives more than 45,000 clones, of which 80% to 95% were detected only once. In total, the top ten clones hold around 0.9% of the sample. The sequenced sample consisted of PBMCs. This TCR derives from a man in his thirties or forties with colorectal cancer. This sequence uses TRBV7-9 and TRBJ2-5, with 7 middle bases fitting TRBD2. The CDR3 region: CASSPQSTFGGEVETQYF. The nucleotides are TGTGCCAGCAGCCCCCAGTCGACGTTTGGGGGGGAGGTGGAGACCCAGTACTTC.